This T cell receptor (beta chain) was obtained from a study of cytomegalovirus exposure and HLA in healthy donors. General study findings and limits: Later work found that TCR association rates differed between HLA loci; DRB1 had the most and HLA-C the fewest.

Germline V CDR1 and CDR2: SNHLY, FYNNEI. With 3 bases removed from V and 0 bases from J, the gap between germline ends came to 15 bases. The CDR3 length is 17 residues. A multiplex PCR was run with 60 Vbeta primers and 13 Jbeta primers. The method was immunoSEQ multiplex PCR; TCRdb's version includes in-frame clones alone and lacks a portion of them. The data hold 50,000 to 55,000 clones, with around 81% observed a single time. Comments on this clone: What it binds is unknown.

The sample comprised PBMCs. The chain couples TRBV2 to TRBJ1-5; D is undetermined. The clonotype comes from a boy aged 5-17 years in good health and CMV-seropositive. The CDR3 DNA reads as TGTGCCAGCAGTGATGATGGACTCGGGGATAGCAATCAGCCCCAGCATTTT. It translates to CASSDDGLGDSNQPQHF.